What follows are 14 T cell receptor beta chains derived from one specimen sequenced in a study of blood T cell repertoires in COVID-19. Sequenced by immunoSEQ multiplex PCR; TCRdb stores in-frame clones only, minus some. The sample yields approximately 250,000 clones, around nine tenths seen once. The sequencing input was peripheral blood. These TCRs come from a man in his forties with active or convalescent COVID-19.

The DNA for the CDR3 is TGTGCCAGCAGTGATGGGGGGACAGCCCATTCGGGGTTGTATGGCTACACCTTC. This encodes CASSDGGTAHSGLYGYTF. J is TRBJ1-2 and V is TRBV2; 7 bases fit TRBD1. The germline gives CDR1 SNHLY, CDR2 FYNNEI. The V segment lost 3 bases and the J segment 5 bases; nucleotides outside the gene matches: 18. This CDR3 is 18 amino acids long.

The genes are TRBV2 and TRBJ2-7, with 7 bases fitting TRBD2. The CDR3 has 15 residues. Germline assignment: CDR1 SNHLY and CDR2 FYNNEI. Trimming cost V 6 bases and J 1 base; bases outside gene matches: 9. CDR3: CASRDLAVSSYEQYF. Here the CDR3 DNA reads TGTGCCAGCAGGGACCTAGCGGTCTCGTCCTACGAGCAGTACTTC.

The chain combines TRBV24-1 with TRBJ2-3; D gene ambiguous. CDR1 and CDR2 (germline): KGHDR, SFDVKD. V shed 0 bases and J shed 7 bases, with 10 bases lying between them. The CDR3 consists of 14 residues. As DNA, the CDR3 is TGTGCCACCAGTGATTTGCTTGACATTCATACGCAGTATTTT. Translated: CATSDLLDIHTQYF.

This sequence joins TRBV19 and TRBJ1-5; TRBD1 agrees at 10 bases. Germline loops: CDR1 LNHDA, CDR2 SQIVND (reference sequence). Trimming cost V 11 bases and J 10 bases; bases outside gene matches: 11. CDR3 length: 13 amino acids. CDR3 DNA: TGTGCCTCCTCCGGGACAGGGGTTGATCCCCAGCATTTT. Its translation: CASSGTGVDPQHF. Drawing the rest from reference TRBV19 and TRBJ1-5, the complete variable domain is DGGITQSPKYLFRKEGQNVTLSCEQNLNHDAMYWYRQDPGQGLRLIYYSQIVNDFQKGDIAEGYSVSREKKESFPLTVTSAQKNPTAFYLCASSGTGVDPQHFGDGTRLSIL.

The chain combines TRBV27 with TRBJ2-1, with 11 bases that match TRBD2. Germline V CDR1 and CDR2: MNHEY, SMNVEV (reference sequence). The CDR3 covers 16 residues. The ends lost 4 bases at V and 4 bases at J; junction bases unmatched: 6. The CDR3 DNA sequence: TGTGCCAGCAGTTCTACTAGCGGGAGTTGGTACAATGAGCAGTTCTTC. It translates to CASSSTSGSWYNEQFF.

V gene TRBV21-1 combines with J gene TRBJ2-7; the table's D call TRBD2 went unverified against the DNA. TRBV21-1 is tagged as a pseudogene. CDR3 length: 19 amino acids. This CDR3 is CASSNRTSGRAKSAYEQYF. The CDR3 DNA sequence: TGTGCCAGCAGCAATCGGACTAGCGGGAGGGCCAAGTCCGCCTACGAGCAGTACTTC.

This chain uses TRBV7-3 with TRBJ2-3; tentative D call: TRBD1 (6 bases). This CDR3 is 13 amino acids long. Germline CDR1 and CDR2: SGHTA and FQGTGA. Trimming removed 4 bases from V and 7 bases from J, with 12 bases in between. CDR3 sequence: CASSSSGTHTQYF. CDR3 sequence (DNA): TGTGCCAGCAGCTCCTCCGGGACACATACGCAGTATTTT.

CDR3 bases: TGTGCCAGCACTCCGGTGGAGGGCGGGCCTGAAGCTTTCTTT. It codes for CASTPVEGGPEAFF. V gene TRBV6-5 combines with J gene TRBJ1-1, with unresolved D. CDR3 length: 14 residues. The germline V and J ends were trimmed by 7 bases and 6 bases, with 18 bases remaining between them. The germline V gene encodes CDR1 MNHEY and CDR2 SVGAGI.

This clone was observed a few times. This chain uses TRBV5-5 with TRBJ2-1; no definite D call. Trimming took off 4 bases at V and 10 bases at J, with 12 bases between the two ends. CDR3 length equals 12 residues. The germline CDR1 and CDR2 sequences are SGHKS and YYEKEE (reference sequence). This CDR3 reads CASSGYRREQFF. CDR3 nucleotides: TGTGCCAGCAGCGGCTACAGACGGGAGCAGTTCTTC.

V gene TRBV18 combines with J gene TRBJ1-2, with no clear D. Between the trimmed V and J ends, which lost 2 bases and 2 bases, there was a span of 21 bases. Per germline, CDR1 KGHSH and CDR2 LQKENI. The CDR3 covers 18 residues. The CDR3 DNA sequence: TGTGCCAGCTCACCATCGTTCTTCCGAGTAGGAGAGAACTATGGCTACACCTTC. It translates to CASSPSFFRVGENYGYTF.

The genes are TRBV11-2 and TRBJ2-7; 7 bases match TRBD1. CDR1 and CDR2 (germline): SGHAT, FQNNGV. The CDR3 contains 16 residues. The V gene end was trimmed by 2 bases and the J gene end by 0 bases; junction bases not matched to a gene: 7. The CDR3 bases are TGTGCCAGCAGCTTACAAGACAGGGACCCCTCCTACGAGCAGTACTTC. This codes for CASSLQDRDPSYEQYF. Drawing the rest from reference TRBV11-2 and TRBJ2-7, the complete variable domain is EAGVAQSPRYKIIEKRQSVAFWCNPISGHATLYWYQQILGQGPKLLIQFQNNGVVDDSQLPKDRFSAERLKGVDSTLKIQPAKLEDSAVYLCASSLQDRDPSYEQYFGPGTRLTVT.

This clone has just one count. Within the sample, other DNA sequences also encode this same CDR3. This chain uses TRBV12-3 or TRBV12-4 with TRBJ2-7; TRBD2 might be the D (6 bases). The CDR3 covers 13 residues. Between the trimmed V and J ends, which lost 2 bases and 5 bases, there was a span of 10 bases. The CDR3 loop reads CASSLLGGDEQYF. For the CDR3, the DNA is TGTGCCAGCAGTTTACTAGGAGGGGACGAGCAGTACTTC.

V is TRBV4-1 and J is TRBJ1-1; no reliable D call. V lost 4 bases and J lost 5, with 26 bases in between. CDR3 size: 18 residues. Germline V gene lookup returns CDR1 MGHRA and CDR2 YSYEKL. The CDR3 nucleotides read TGCGCCAGCAGCCGAGACGCTCACTTCGGACGCCGGAGGACTGAAGCTTTCTTT. Its protein product is CASSRDAHFGRRRTEAFF.

The chain joins TRBV24-1 to TRBJ2-1; 10 bases agree with TRBD2. The germline V gene has CDR1 KGHDR and CDR2 SFDVKD. The junction had 9 bases not matched to a gene; V was cut back by 3 bases and J by 8 bases. This CDR3 spans 16 amino acids. CDR3 nucleotide sequence: TGTGCCACCAGTGATCCCCGGGGAGCGGGGGGGGATGAGCAGTTCTTC. Amino acids: CATSDPRGAGGDEQFF.